Listed here are 25 T cell receptor beta chains from one sample, sequenced in a study of early T cells in non-severe SARS-CoV-2 infection. One entry per CDR3 protein results from TCRdb running MiXCR on the 5' RACE reads. Of fewer than 55,000 distinct CDR3 sequences in the sample, 9.5% to 11% were seen once. Sequenced input: whole blood. The receptors here all came from an adult who was a healthcare worker with PCR-confirmed SARS-CoV-2 infection or an uninfected control (not recorded which).

This clonotype has at least ten counts. CDR3 DNA: TGCGCCAGCAGCACCAGACGGAGCACAGATACGCAGTATTTT. It encodes CASSTRRSTDTQYF. J is TRBJ2-3 and V is TRBV5-1; D gene unclear. Trimming stripped 4 bases from V and 0 bases from J, with 9 bases between. The CDR3 covers 14 residues. CDR1 is SGHRS, CDR2 YFSETQ, per germline.

V and J are TRBV13 and TRBJ2-7; D gene unclear. There are 15 residues in the CDR3. CDR1 and CDR2 (germline): PRHDT, FYEKMQ (reference sequence). V was shortened by 3 bases and J by 4 bases, with 16 bases between the two germline ends. CDR3 DNA: TGTGCCAGCAGCTTTTCAGACGCCCCTTTATACGAGCAGTACTTC. Amino acid sequence: CASSFSDAPLYEQYF.

The chain couples TRBV24-1 to TRBJ2-1; unclear D gene. Germline values: CDR1 KGHDR, CDR2 SFDVKD. V lost 2 bases and J 8 bases, leaving 9 bases between the germline ends. This CDR3 contains 13 residues. The DNA for the CDR3 is TGTGCCACCAGTGATTCAATTGCCTATGAGCAGTTCTTC. It yields the protein CATSDSIAYEQFF.

At least ten counts were recorded for this clonotype. This sequence joins TRBV18 and TRBJ2-1, with a weak D call TRBD2 (6 bases). The CDR3 loop spans 15 amino acids. V lost 3 bases, J lost 3 bases, and 12 bases lay in between. In germline, CDR1 is KGHSH, CDR2 LQKENI. The CDR3 sequence: CASSPWDSSYNEQFF. The DNA for the CDR3 is TGTGCCAGCTCACCCTGGGACTCGAGCTACAATGAGCAGTTCTTC.

The chain couples TRBV7-9 to TRBJ1-2; TRBD1 is a possible D gene (5 bases). The V gene's germline CDR1 is SEHNR and CDR2 FQNEAQ (reference sequence). The CDR3 consists of 13 residues. V was pared by 5 bases and J by 4 bases, with 11 bases between. This chain's CDR3 is CASSVTGTYGYTF. The CDR3 DNA reads as TGTGCCAGCAGCGTCACAGGCACCTATGGCTACACCTTC.

The genes are TRBV12-3 or TRBV12-4 and TRBJ1-2; TRBD1 matches 7 bases. Losses at the gene ends were 5 bases for V and 8 bases for J; bases not matched to a gene: 11. This CDR3 has 14 residues. Here the CDR3 reads CASSQSTGSGGYTF. CDR3 coding DNA: TGTGCCAGCAGTCAATCGACAGGGTCAGGAGGCTACACCTTC.

This clonotype has more than one count but fewer than ten. The V and J genes are TRBV3-1 and TRBJ2-5; 8 nucleotides line up with TRBD2. The CDR3 extends over 19 amino acids. Germline V gene lookup returns CDR1 LGHDT and CDR2 YNNKEL (reference sequence). Losses at the gene ends were 0 bases for V and 5 bases for J; bases not matched to a gene: 17. The CDR3 protein is CASSQDFALAGSQGETQYF. The DNA of the CDR3 is TGTGCCAGCAGCCAAGATTTCGCTCTAGCGGGTTCCCAGGGGGAGACCCAGTACTTC.

The chain combines TRBV11-2 with TRBJ2-1, with TRBD2 matching over 7 bases. V was pared by 4 bases and J by 4 bases, with 1 base of the junction left unmatched. In germline, CDR1 is SGHAT, CDR2 FQNNGV. The CDR3 length is 13 residues. The chain's CDR3 is CASSSSGYNEQFF. CDR3 DNA sequence: TGTGCCAGCAGCTCTAGCGGATACAATGAGCAGTTCTTC.

At least ten counts were recorded for this clonotype. The V call is TRBV19, the J call TRBJ2-3; D possibly matches TRBD1 or TRBD2 (5 bases each). Germline-derived CDR1 and CDR2 are LNHDA and SQIVND (reference sequence). With 10 bases removed from V and 2 bases from J, the gap between germline ends came to 10 bases. The CDR3 has 12 amino acids. DNA for the CDR3: TGTGCCACCGAGGGGAACACAGATACGCAGTATTTT. This translates into CATEGNTDTQYF.

This chain connects TRBV11-2 to TRBJ2-7; 9 positions agree with TRBD1. There are 16 residues in the CDR3. Germline CDR1 reads SGHAT; CDR2 reads FQNNGV. With V trimmed by 5 bases and J by 3 bases, 11 bases remained unmatched. DNA for the CDR3: TGTGCCAGCAGCGCGAGTGCCGGGACAGGGAACTACGAGCAGTACTTC. Encoded protein: CASSASAGTGNYEQYF.

This clonotype was seen repeatedly, ten times or more. The chain has TRBV25-1 and TRBJ1-6, with a weak D call TRBD1 (5 bases). CDR1 is MGHDK and CDR2 is SYGVNS in the germline V gene. Between the trimmed V and J ends, which lost 7 bases and 8 bases, there was a span of 15 bases. The CDR3 consists of 14 residues. The CDR3 DNA follows: TGTGCCAGCACCTCCGGGACCGCGGATTCACCCCTCCACTTT. Its translation is CASTSGTADSPLHF.

In this sample, this clonotype turned up many times. The CDR3 region has the DNA TGTGCCAGCAGCTTAGGGGAGGAAGAGACCCAGTACTTC. Its protein product is CASSLGEEETQYF. The V and J genes are TRBV7-9 and TRBJ2-5; possible D gene TRBD2, 6 bases. The CDR3 totals 13 residues. V lost 1 base to trimming and J lost 3 bases, with 6 bases between them. Germline V gene sequence: CDR1 SEHNR, CDR2 FQNEAQ (reference sequence).

This clonotype has a count of ten or more. As DNA, the CDR3 is TGTGCCAGCAGCCCCCGGACTAGTCCTTACAATGAGCAGTTCTTC. The encoded protein is CASSPRTSPYNEQFF. The chain is built from TRBV7-2 and TRBJ2-1; 7 bases align to TRBD2. Germline V gives CDR1 SGHTA, CDR2 FQGNSA. The CDR3 spans 15 residues. V shed 5 bases and J 4 bases; nucleotides not matched to a gene: 8.

The V gene is TRBV3-1, the J gene TRBJ1-5; 9 positions match TRBD1. There are 16 residues in the CDR3. The germline V gene encodes CDR1 LGHDT and CDR2 YNNKEL (reference sequence). J gave up 7 bases and V 4 bases, and 11 bases lay outside the gene matches. This chain's CDR3 is CASSRTGGAGGQPQHF. The CDR3 DNA sequence: TGTGCCAGCAGCCGAACAGGGGGCGCGGGGGGACAGCCCCAGCATTTT.

The chain uses TRBV7-9 and TRBJ2-3; 8 nucleotides match TRBD2. Germline assignment: CDR1 SEHNR and CDR2 FQNEAQ (reference sequence). The CDR3 totals 15 residues. V shed 3 bases, J shed 4 bases, and the junction held 6 bases outside the gene matches. DNA for the CDR3: TGTGCCAGCAGCTTTCCAGCGGGAGTTGCAGATACGCAGTATTTT. The encoded protein is CASSFPAGVADTQYF.

The chain has TRBV28 and TRBJ2-7; D gene ambiguous. This CDR3 comprises 15 residues. Trimming took off 5 bases at V and 0 bases at J, with 14 bases between the two ends. Germline assignment: CDR1 MDHEN and CDR2 SYDVKM. The CDR3 sequence: CASSPLPPSSYEQYF. The DNA for the CDR3 is TGTGCCAGCAGTCCCCTCCCCCCGAGCTCCTACGAGCAGTACTTC. The full variable domain, in which reference TRBV28 and TRBJ2-7 provide the parts outside the CDR3, is DVKVTQSSRYLVKRTGEKVFLECVQDMDHENMFWYRQDPGLGLRLIYFSYDVKMKEKGDIPEGYSVSREKKERFSLILESASTNQTSMYLCASSPLPPSSYEQYFGPGTRLTVT.

This clonotype was picked up many times. The chain uses TRBV10-3 and TRBJ2-1; the D gene is possibly TRBD1 (7 bases). Deletions cut 6 bases from V and 0 bases from J, with 18 bases between. Germline loops: CDR1 ENHRY, CDR2 SYGVKD. The CDR3 is 17 amino acids. The CDR3 protein is CAISLAGGFDSYNEQFF. The CDR3, as DNA: TGTGCCATCAGCCTAGCAGGGGGGTTCGACTCCTACAATGAGCAGTTCTTC.

This clonotype was seen ten or more times. V and J are TRBV7-2 and TRBJ1-1, with D unresolved. This CDR3 has 12 amino acids. Per the germline V gene, CDR1 is SGHTA and CDR2 is FQGNSA. Trimming took off 2 bases at V and 7 bases at J, with 8 bases between the two ends. The CDR3 region has the DNA TGTGCCAGCAGCTTAAAAGGATTTGAAGCTTTCTTT. It translates to CASSLKGFEAFF.

This clonotype was found many times. The chain combines TRBV19 with TRBJ1-2; 7 bases agree with TRBD1. This CDR3 is 14 amino acids long. Germline-derived CDR1 and CDR2 are LNHDA and SQIVND (reference sequence). Trimming cost V 6 bases and J 6 bases; bases outside gene matches: 10. CDR3 amino acids: CASSLGQTPDGYTF. The CDR3 DNA reads as TGTGCCAGTAGCCTGGGACAGACCCCGGATGGCTACACCTTC.

The table lists this clonotype with many counts. This rearrangement joins TRBV25-1 to TRBJ2-3; D remains ambiguous. V was cut by 4 bases and J by 2 bases, with 7 bases left in between. Germline V gene data show CDR1 as MGHDK and CDR2 as SYGVNS. The CDR3 runs 13 residues. The CDR3 reads CASSGDLTDTQYF. In DNA form, the CDR3 reads TGTGCCAGCAGTGGCGATCTCACAGATACGCAGTATTTT. The full variable domain, with the rest looked up from reference TRBV25-1 and TRBJ2-3, is EADIYQTPRYLVIGTGKKITLECSQTMGHDKMYWYQQDPGMELHLIHYSYGVNSTEKGDLSSESTVSRIRTEHFPLTLESARPSHTSQYLCASSGDLTDTQYFGPGTRLTVL.

This clonotype has more than one count but fewer than ten. The chain has TRBV24-1 and TRBJ2-1; 7 bases are a match to TRBD1. CDR3 length: 14 amino acids. V was pared by 8 bases and J by 3 bases, with 6 bases of the junction left unmatched. Germline V gives CDR1 KGHDR, CDR2 SFDVKD. The DNA of the CDR3 is TGTGCCACCATGCCCCGACAGGGCTACAATGAGCAGTTCTTC. Its protein is CATMPRQGYNEQFF.

This clonotype showed up many times. The chain couples TRBV25-1 to TRBJ1-5; no clear D gene. Germline V gene sequence: CDR1 MGHDK, CDR2 SYGVNS. V lost 3 bases and J lost 0, with 9 bases in between. CDR3 size: 15 residues. The CDR3 nucleotides read TGTGCCAGCAGTGAGGCGGGTACTAGCAATCAGCCCCAGCATTTT. Amino acids: CASSEAGTSNQPQHF.

In its sample, this clonotype was seen a few times. Likely a read error: the CDR3 ends without its conserved phenylalanine or tryptophan. The chain uses TRBV28 and TRBJ2-7; D is unresolved. Germline CDR1 is MDHEN and CDR2 is SYDVKM. There are 11 residues in the CDR3. Trimming cost V 3 bases and J 5 bases, with 5 bases left between them. This CDR3 reads CASSLWDEQYS. The CDR3 DNA sequence: TGTGCCAGCAGTTTGTGGGACGAGCAGTACTCC.

This clonotype was picked up many times. The rearrangement links TRBV6-6 to TRBJ1-5; a possible D gene is TRBD1 (5 bases). The germline V gene encodes CDR1 MNHNY and CDR2 SVGAGI (reference sequence). This CDR3 comprises 14 residues. The germline V and J ends were trimmed by 7 bases and 2 bases, with 12 bases remaining between them. The DNA of the CDR3 is TGTGCCAGCACCCAACTGACAGGCAATCAGCCCCAGCATTTT. Its protein product is CASTQLTGNQPQHF.

The rearrangement links TRBV6-2 or TRBV6-3 to TRBJ2-3; 9 positions match TRBD2. Germline V gene sequence: CDR1 MNHEY, CDR2 SVGEGT. Trimming cost V 6 bases and J 0 bases; bases outside gene matches: 4. This CDR3 comprises 15 residues. The CDR3 DNA reads as TGTGCCAGCAGACTGGGACTAGCTAGCACAGATACGCAGTATTTT. Its protein is CASRLGLASTDTQYF.